This is a list of T cell receptor beta chains from one sample in a study of cytomegalovirus exposure and HLA in healthy donors. Generated by immunoSEQ multiplex PCR, the TCRdb table keeps only in-frame clones and is missing some. The sample lists 150,000 to 200,000 clones, about 90% occurring once. Sequencing was performed on PBMCs. The receptors shown here come from a girl in the first two years of life in good health and CMV-seronegative. CDR3s include the opening cysteine and the closing phenylalanine or tryptophan. Fields, in order: D gene, J gene, V gene, clone size, CDR3 DNA, CDR3 protein. A D gene is named only where the DNA matches it firmly. Some rows have no size entry. The others give once, few or many, or a class for an expanded clone.

NA TRBJ1-2 TRBV19 NA TGTGCCAGTAGTTCCTTACTCTTTAATGCTAACTATGGCTACACCTTC CASSSLLFNANYGYTF
TRBD1 TRBJ1-5 TRBV6-5 NA TGTGCCAGCAGTTTGACAGGGGGCAATCAGCCCCAGCATTTT CASSLTGGNQPQHF
NA TRBJ1-2 TRBV4-2 NA TGTGCCAGCAGCCAAAGGACAGCTAACTATGGCTACACCTTC CASSQRTANYGYTF
TRBD2 TRBJ2-7 TRBV10-2 NA TGCGCCAGCAGTGAGAAGTGGACTAGCGGGCCCTACGAGCAGTACTTC CASSEKWTSGPYEQYF
TRBD1 TRBJ2-7 TRBV30 NA TGTGCCTGGAGGTCGACAGGGATGACCTACGAGCAGTACTTC CAWRSTGMTYEQYF
TRBD1 TRBJ1-4 TRBV6-6 NA TGTGCCAGCAGAACTACAGGGGGCTTTAATGAAAAACTGTTTTTT CASRTTGGFNEKLFF
TRBD1 TRBJ2-1 TRBV6-6 NA TGTGCCAGCAGTTCGAGGACAGGGAAAGTCTTGAATGAGCAGTTCTTC CASSSRTGKVLNEQFF
TRBD1 TRBJ2-7 TRBV18 NA TGTGCCAGCTCACCAAGACAGGGGGTCTACGAGCAGTACTTC CASSPRQGVYEQYF
NA TRBJ1-1 TRBV30 NA TGTGCCTGGACCCTAACAGGGAACACTGAAGCTTTCTTT CAWTLTGNTEAFF
TRBD2 TRBJ2-3 TRBV7-2 NA TGTGCCAGCAGTTCCTTCCCCCCAAGCGGGAGTCGGACAGATACGCAGTATTTT CASSSFPPSGSRTDTQYF
NA TRBJ2-1 TRBV9 NA TGTGCCAGCAGCGTGGCTAGCTCCTACAATGAGCAGTTCTTC CASSVASSYNEQFF
NA TRBJ2-3 TRBV9 NA TGTGCCAGCAGCGTCGGATGGACGGGAGAGGTCCCACGCACAGATACGCAGTATTTT CASSVGWTGEVPRTDTQYF
NA TRBJ1-3 TRBV7-8 NA TGTGCCAGCAGCTTAAATGGGGGGATCTCTGGAAACACCATATATTTT CASSLNGGISGNTIYF
NA TRBJ1-4 TRBV29-1 NA TGCAGCGGCCTCCTCAGGGGTGCTAATGAAAAACTGTTTTTT CSGLLRGANEKLFF
NA TRBJ2-2 TRBV21-1 NA TGTGCCAGCAGCAAGAGGGGTTGCTATGGGACAGGGCACACCGGGGAGCTGTTTTTT CASSKRGCYGTGHTGELFF
NA TRBJ2-4 TRBV2 NA TGTGCCAGCAACAGGGTTATAGCCAAAAACATTCAGTACTTC CASNRVIAKNIQYF
NA TRBJ2-7 TRBV9 NA TGTGCCAGCAGCGTAGCCGGGGGGCAAGGTTCTCAGTACTTC CASSVAGGQGSQYF
NA TRBJ2-4 TRBV27 NA TGTGCCAGCAGTTCCCTCCGAGGGTCAATACCCTTAGCCAAAAACATTCAGTACTTC CASSSLRGSIPLAKNIQYF
TRBD1 TRBJ2-7 TRBV7-2 NA TGTGCCAGCAGCCTGCTAGGGACAGGGGACGAGCAGTACTTC CASSLLGTGDEQYF
TRBD2 TRBJ2-1 TRBV7-2 NA TGTGCCAGCAGCCCTCAGCGGGAGTTTGAGCAGTTCTTC CASSPQREFEQFF
NA TRBJ1-2 TRBV5-1 NA TGCGCCAGCGAAATGAACCGGGACAACCAGAAGAACTATGGCTACACCTTC CASEMNRDNQKNYGYTF
TRBD2 TRBJ2-1 TRBV13 NA TGTGCCAGCAGCGTAGGCTTAGCGGGGTACTCCTACAATGAGCAGTTCTTC CASSVGLAGYSYNEQFF
TRBD1 TRBJ1-2 TRBV27 NA TGTGCCAGCAGTTGGTCAGGGGGCTATGGCTACACCTTC CASSWSGGYGYTF
TRBD2 TRBJ2-7 TRBV4-1 NA TGCGCCAGCAGCGCTAGCGGGGGGGGATACGAGCAGTACTTC CASSASGGGYEQYF
NA TRBJ1-2 TRBV11-2 once TGTGCCAGCAGCTTAGACGTTGCGGGCTCGGGGGGCTACACCTTC CASSLDVAGSGGYTF
TRBD2 TRBJ2-7 TRBV5-1 NA TGCGCCAGCAGCTTGGTGCTAGCGGGAGCCTACGAGCAGTACTTC CASSLVLAGAYEQYF
TRBD2 TRBJ2-1 TRBV4-2 NA TGTGCCAGCAGCCAAGTGCCCCCTCGGGCGCGGGAGCACAATGAGCAGTTCTTC CASSQVPPRAREHNEQFF
NA TRBJ2-1 TRBV19 NA TGTGCCAGTAGTATCGTCGATTTGAGCTCCTACAATGAGCAGTTCTTC CASSIVDLSSYNEQFF
NA TRBJ1-1 TRBV11-1 NA TGTGCCAGCAGCTCCGCGGGATTCCCGGGTGAAGCTTTCTTT CASSSAGFPGEAFF
TRBD2 TRBJ2-1 TRBV7-2 NA TGTGCCAGCAGCACTCGTCCGGGACTAGCGGGAGATGAGCAGTTCTTC CASSTRPGLAGDEQFF
NA TRBJ2-2 TRBV19 NA TGTGCCAGTAGTATAATGGTGTCTGGGAGGACCGGGGAGCTGTTTTTT CASSIMVSGRTGELFF
NA TRBJ2-1 TRBV5-6 few TGTGCCAGCAGCCGGGGGAGCTCCTACAATGAGCAGTTCTTC CASSRGSSYNEQFF